The rows below give T cell receptor beta chains drawn from one sample of a study of cytomegalovirus exposure and HLA in healthy donors. Clones were read by immunoSEQ multiplex PCR, and TCRdb kept only the in-frame ones, dropping some. The sample yields more than 95,000 clones, 60% to 80% seen once. The sequencing input was PBMCs. Receptors were obtained from a man aged 45-65 years in good health and CMV-seropositive. Each CDR3 is given with its conserved first and last residue. Part of the rows lack a size; the others show once, few, many or a class for expanded clones.

12	TRBV5-5	NA	CASGTTPYEQYF
16	TRBV19	NA	CASKGGAGGPTDTQYF
15	TRBV27	NA	CASSRTGVGDSPLHF
15	TRBV28	few	CACGTGVSANEKLFF
12	TRBV28	NA	CASSSFNQPQHF
17	TRBV28	NA	CASSSLSGRFSTDTQYF
14	TRBV5-5	NA	CASSLRQNTYEQYF
15	TRBV5-1	NA	CASSQVSGSTDTQYF
13	TRBV5-6	NA	CASSLGVGGPQHF
14	TRBV7-9	NA	CASSSLAGRDTQYF
15	TRBV5-4	NA	CASSSPRDSQETQYF
14	TRBV9	once	CASSVAYGDYEQYF
14	TRBV6-1	NA	CASSAGGPQETQYF
17	TRBV5-1	once	CASSQGLAGGNTDTQYF
14	TRBV6-5	NA	CASSYSTGDSPLHF
17	TRBV18	NA	CASSPGGVLAGKKEQYF
16	TRBV5-1	NA	CASSYTGSSGANVLTF
15	TRBV15	few	CATSRDRGINYGYTF
16	TRBV10-3	NA	CAIRGLAGGGTDTQYF
16	TRBV7-9	NA	CSSSPRLAATYNEQFF
15	TRBV11-3	NA	CASSHTGGPYNEQFF
15	TRBV18	NA	CASSLGTGGINEQYF
14	TRBV18	NA	CASSPAGGGSEQYF
14	TRBV6-1	NA	CASSSGTITGELFF
15	TRBV29-1	NA	CSVEDRRLAVREQYF
13	TRBV30	once	CAWSTGTGDNQYF
15	TRBV5-1	NA	CASSLSGKNTGELFF
12	TRBV28	NA	CASSFGGYGYTF
13	TRBV30	NA	CAARTGLVDTQYF
14	TRBV15	NA	CATSPPSSNYGYTF
13	TRBV4-3	few	CASSQVESTEAFF
13	TRBV6-6	NA	CASSYPQGDGYTF
15	TRBV7-3	NA	CASSSTSAAYNEQFF
17	TRBV28	NA	CASSIRTGPAKTYEQYF
14	TRBV7-9	NA	CASRTGTGSEKLFF
16	TRBV9	NA	CASSPSPGVAKNIQYF
15	TRBV29-1	NA	CSVEDLSGSYNEQFF
12	TRBV29-1	few	CSVGGTAYEQYF
15	TRBV9	NA	CASSATGSITGELFF
17	TRBV7-2	NA	CASSLSGFWSRGTEAFF
14	TRBV5-1	NA	CASSTTGGGGGYTF
13	TRBV11-2	once	CASSLAHGTEAFF
15	TRBV18	NA	CASSSTERGNTEVFF
15	TRBV10-1	NA	CASSDRLAGFGELFF
13	TRBV10-3	NA	CAISVEGDYGYTF
16	TRBV7-3	NA	CASSLTSGGVPGELFF
16	TRBV15	NA	CATSRDRAGVNEKLFF
13	TRBV6-1	NA	CASRPTGPTEAFF
14	TRBV28	NA	CASSLLGAVGELFF
14	TRBV5-1	NA	CASSLGASGGAEYF
17	TRBV21-1	NA	CASSKDQRDSPIYEQYF
11	TRBV6-5	NA	CASYGNYEQYF
16	TRBV7-2	NA	CASSPRTGANTGELFF
15	TRBV27	NA	CASSPRRRINNEQFF
14	TRBV5-4	few	CASSFRGGIYEQYF